The 25 T cell receptor beta chains listed next were all sequenced from one sample in a study of control samples from healthy donors and cancer patients. The data were produced by immunoSEQ multiplex PCR, yet TCRdb's version contains in-frame clones alone and is incomplete. The repertoire holds under 70,000 clones, approximately 86% seen once, with approximately 3.8% in the top ten. Sequencing used blood. The receptor source for this set is a man aged 50 to 60 in good health.

The V and J genes are TRBV5-1 and TRBJ1-5; possibly TRBD1 for D (5 bases). This CDR3 is built from 14 residues. Trimming took 3 bases from V and 5 from J, leaving 12 bases between them. CDR1 SGHRS and CDR2 YFSETQ come from the germline V gene. CDR3 bases: TGCGCCAGCAGCTCCGGGGGGGGTGATCAGCCCCAGCATTTT. Amino acids: CASSSGGGDQPQHF.

The chain joins TRBV6-5 to TRBJ1-1; TRBD1 aligns across 7 bases. The CDR3 totals 14 residues. V gave up 5 bases and J gave up 5 bases; unmatched junction bases: 8. CDR1 and CDR2 from the germline V gene are MNHEY and SVGAGI. The CDR3 nucleotides read TGTGCCAGCAGTCGACAGGGAGGAGGGACTGAAGCTTTCTTT. As protein: CASSRQGGGTEAFF.

V and J are TRBV14 and TRBJ1-2; a possible D gene is TRBD1 (5 bases). Germline values: CDR1 SGHDN, CDR2 FVKESK. The CDR3 is made up of 15 amino acids. The V and J ends lost 0 bases and 5 bases respectively, with 13 bases between them. In nucleotides, the CDR3 is TGTGCCAGCAGCCAAGATTTCGACAGTCGATATGGCTACACCTTC. Amino acids: CASSQDFDSRYGYTF.

This clone was observed once. The CDR3 does not close with the conserved phenylalanine or tryptophan, likely indicating a read error. No DNA is shown, since the ends of the CDR3 on it are uncertain; the CDR3 is the one TCRdb lists. The chain employs TRBV23-1 and TRBJ2-7. TRBV23-1 carries the ORF label, with uncertain function. The CDR3 extends over 15 residues, inclusive of both ends. This CDR3 is CASSQPGSVGSLALL.

CDR3 sequence (DNA): TGTGCCAGTAATTTCCAGGGCCCGACCACTGAAGCTTTCTTT. Its protein is CASNFQGPTTEAFF. The J gene is TRBJ1-1, the V gene TRBV19; D perhaps matches TRBD1 (5 bases). Per germline, CDR1 LNHDA and CDR2 SQIVND (reference sequence). Between the trimmed V and J ends, which lost 7 bases and 4 bases, there was a span of 16 bases. The CDR3 has 14 residues.

This clone showed up just a few times. The chain is built from TRBV24-1 and TRBJ2-2; weak D call: TRBD1 (6 bases). Germline CDR1 KGHDR, CDR2 SFDVKD. The CDR3 runs 17 residues. V was cut by 3 bases and J by 0 bases, with 13 bases left in between. The CDR3 here is CATSDQGGAANTGELFF. The CDR3 nucleotides are TGTGCCACCAGTGATCAAGGGGGTGCCGCGAACACCGGGGAGCTGTTTTTT.

This clone has only one observation. The rearrangement joins TRBV4-3 to TRBJ2-1; TRBD2 aligns across 9 bases. After removal of 4 bases from V and 9 bases from J, the junction contained 7 bases not matched to a gene. This CDR3 is built from 14 residues. CDR1 is LGHNA and CDR2 is YSLEER in the germline V gene. CDR3 in amino acids: CASSRLAVQGEQFF. In DNA, the CDR3 is TGCGCCAGCAGCCGACTAGCGGTCCAGGGTGAGCAGTTCTTC.

The sample holds a few counts of this clone. The chain joins TRBV27 to TRBJ2-1; no definite D call. V lost 6 bases to trimming and J lost 0 bases, with 9 bases between them. The CDR3 spans 14 residues. CDR1 is MNHEY, CDR2 SMNVEV, per germline (reference sequence). CDR3 nucleotide sequence: TGTGCCAGCAGGGGTCTCGACTCCTACAATGAGCAGTTCTTC. Translating gives CASRGLDSYNEQFF.

This rearrangement joins TRBV18 to TRBJ2-5; D is perhaps TRBD2 (6 bases). Trimming removed 2 bases at V and 3 bases at J, with 16 bases between. This CDR3 is 16 amino acids long. From germline, CDR1 is KGHSH and CDR2 LQKENI. CDR3 protein: CASSPDAGRGEETQYF. In DNA, the CDR3 is TGTGCCAGCTCACCAGATGCGGGAAGGGGAGAAGAGACCCAGTACTTC.

This clone was seen only a few times. V gene TRBV3-1 (or the pseudogene TRBV3-2) combines with J gene TRBJ2-1, with 13 positions matching TRBD2. Unmatched junction bases numbered 8, after V lost 0 bases and J lost 0 bases. This CDR3 is built from 20 residues. Germline values: CDR1 LGHDT, CDR2 YNNKEL (reference sequence). CDR3 bases: TGTGCCAGCAGCCAAGAGATGGGGACTAGCGGGGTTAGCTCCTACAATGAGCAGTTCTTC. Translation: CASSQEMGTSGVSSYNEQFF.

In nucleotides, the CDR3 is TGTGCCAGCAGCCGGACTAGCGGGGCGACCGGGGAGCTGTTTTTT. Protein product: CASSRTSGATGELFF. The chain employs TRBV7-9 and TRBJ2-2, with TRBD2 identical over 12 bases. V was clipped by 5 bases and J by 5 bases; unmatched bases: 3. Looked up from germline, CDR1 is SEHNR and CDR2 is FQNEAQ (reference sequence). The CDR3 has 15 amino acids.

V usage is TRBV19 and J usage is TRBJ1-1, with D unresolved. This CDR3 region has 12 residues. Trimming removed 3 bases from V and 11 bases from J, with 13 bases in between. Germline assignment: CDR1 LNHDA and CDR2 SQIVND (reference sequence). The CDR3, as DNA: TGTGCCAGTAGTATTGGGAGGGATCGGGCTTTCTTT. It encodes CASSIGRDRAFF.

J is TRBJ2-1 and V is TRBV9; 8 bases align to TRBD2. The CDR3 runs 15 residues. V was pared by 0 bases and J by 3 bases, with 2 bases of the junction left unmatched. The V gene's germline CDR1 is SGDLS and CDR2 YYNGEE. CDR3 sequence (DNA): TGTGCCAGCAGCGTAGCGGGAGGGATCTACAATGAGCAGTTCTTC. The encoded protein is CASSVAGGIYNEQFF.

CDR3 nucleotide sequence: TGCAGCGCTGAGGACTATATTTACGAGCAGTACTTC. It is translated as CSAEDYIYEQYF. This chain uses TRBV29-1 with TRBJ2-7, with TRBD2 as a possible D gene (6 bases). This CDR3 has 12 amino acids. Trimming pared 7 bases from V and 4 bases from J, leaving 14 bases between. Looked up from germline, CDR1 is SQVTM and CDR2 is ANQGSEA.

J is TRBJ2-1 and V is TRBV5-5; 10 bases agree with TRBD2. CDR3 length: 15 amino acids. J was trimmed by 7 bases and V by 2 bases; bases with no gene match: 6. Germline CDR1 and CDR2: SGHKS and YYEKEE (reference sequence). The CDR3: CASSFIAGGVNEQFF. The CDR3 nucleotides are TGTGCCAGCAGCTTTATAGCGGGAGGCGTGAATGAGCAGTTCTTC.

The rearrangement joins TRBV7-2 to TRBJ1-6, with D perhaps TRBD1 (6 bases). Germline V gives CDR1 SGHTA, CDR2 FQGNSA. The ends were cut back, 5 bases at V and 10 bases at J, with 15 bases in the middle. CDR3 length equals 14 residues. The CDR3 region is CASSRDGTHSPLHF. As DNA, the CDR3 is TGTGCCAGCAGCCGCGACGGGACACACTCACCCCTCCACTTT.

The V and J genes are TRBV3-1 (or the pseudogene TRBV3-2) and TRBJ2-1, with D perhaps matching TRBD1 (6 bases). The CDR3 sequence is 16 residues long. Germline V CDR1 and CDR2: LGHDT, YNNKEL (reference sequence). Deletions cut 1 base from V and 3 bases from J, with 13 bases between. CDR3 in amino acids: CASSQGLQGLYNEQFF. The CDR3 region has the DNA TGTGCCAGCAGCCAAGGTCTCCAGGGGCTCTACAATGAGCAGTTCTTC.

The chain is built from TRBV3-1 (or the pseudogene TRBV3-2) and TRBJ2-1; D call uncertain. In germline, CDR1 is LGHDT, CDR2 YNNKEL (reference sequence). The CDR3 extends over 12 amino acids. V gave up 1 base and J gave up 3 bases, with 1 base separating them. CDR3 residues: CASSQVYNEQFF. CDR3 bases: TGTGCCAGCAGCCAAGTCTACAATGAGCAGTTCTTC.

The CDR3 DNA reads TGTGCCAGCAGCCCGCCTGGGTGGGCGGTGACTGAAGCTTTCTTT. It is translated as CASSPPGWAVTEAFF. The J gene is TRBJ1-1, the V gene TRBV5-6; no definite D call. The V end lost 4 bases, the J end lost 5 bases, and 18 bases lay between the germline ends. The germline V gene has CDR1 SGHDT and CDR2 YYEEEE. The CDR3 totals 15 residues.

The V and J genes are TRBV19 and TRBJ2-2; no firm D call. CDR1 LNHDA and CDR2 SQIVND come from the germline V gene (reference sequence). V was cut by 6 bases and J by 5 bases, with 13 bases left in between. This CDR3 has 14 residues. The CDR3 DNA follows: TGTGCCAGTAGGAACCTTTTCATGACCGGGGAGCTGTTTTTT. Translated: CASRNLFMTGELFF.

The chain is built from TRBV28 and TRBJ1-1; D is unresolved. Germline V gene lookup returns CDR1 MDHEN and CDR2 SYDVKM. V lost 3 bases and J 7 bases, leaving 12 bases between the germline ends. CDR3 length: 13 amino acids. CDR3 loop: CASSLTQDHEAFF. The CDR3 region has the DNA TGTGCCAGCAGTTTGACGCAGGACCATGAAGCTTTCTTT.

The J gene is TRBJ2-5, the V gene TRBV19; weak D call: TRBD1 (5 bases). V lost 3 bases, J lost 1 base, and 9 bases lay in between. This CDR3 contains 14 residues. The germline V gene has CDR1 LNHDA and CDR2 SQIVND (reference sequence). In nucleotides, the CDR3 is TGTGCCAGTAGTATTGACGACAGCCAAGAGACCCAGTACTTC. This encodes CASSIDDSQETQYF.

The chain is built from TRBV5-1 and TRBJ2-1; D gene ambiguous. The CDR3 sequence is 14 residues long. V was cut by 7 bases and J by 6 bases, with 17 bases left in between. Germline V CDR1 and CDR2: SGHRS, YFSETQ. For the CDR3, the DNA is TGCGCCAGCGCCCCTTCAACTACCCCCAATGAGCAGTTCTTC. Translation: CASAPSTTPNEQFF.

A few counts support this clone. This chain joins TRBV14 and TRBJ1-1; D unresolved. The CDR3 consists of 13 residues. Trimming removed 5 bases from V and 7 bases from J, with 14 bases in between. Germline values: CDR1 SGHDN, CDR2 FVKESK. The CDR3 bases are TGTGCCAGCAGCACCCGAAACTTCGGTGAAGCTTTCTTT. It specifies CASSTRNFGEAFF.

The J gene is TRBJ1-6, the V gene TRBV9; tentatively, D is TRBD1 (5 bases). The germline V gene encodes CDR1 SGDLS and CDR2 YYNGEE. V lost 2 bases and J lost 5, with 11 bases in between. The CDR3 has 15 residues. The CDR3, as DNA: TGTGCCAGCAGCGTCCAAGCGACAGATAATTCACCCCTCCACTTT. Amino acid sequence: CASSVQATDNSPLHF.